This T cell receptor (beta chain) emerged from a study of blood T cell repertoires in COVID-19. As processed by the authors: Quantification of nucleated cells was approximated via reference gene primer amplification. Only in-frame clones appear in the TCRdb table, and some are missing; sequencing was by immunoSEQ multiplex PCR. That table is the source of V, J and clone size, and D and trimming were worked out from the DNA. The table has about 130,000 clones, 74% seen once. The junction had 10 bases not matched to a gene; V was cut back by 5 bases and J by 0 bases. Germline lookup yields CDR1 MGHRA and CDR2 YSYEKL. The CDR3 extends over 18 amino acids. This clone came up many times.

J is TRBJ2-7 and V is TRBV4-1; 13 nucleotides agree with TRBD2. Sample: peripheral blood. The origin of this receptor is a man older than 75 with COVID-19, enrolled during active disease. The CDR3 bases are TGCGCCAGCAGCGTACAACTTGGACTAGCGGGAGCCTCCTACGAGCAGTACTTC. This codes for CASSVQLGLAGASYEQYF.